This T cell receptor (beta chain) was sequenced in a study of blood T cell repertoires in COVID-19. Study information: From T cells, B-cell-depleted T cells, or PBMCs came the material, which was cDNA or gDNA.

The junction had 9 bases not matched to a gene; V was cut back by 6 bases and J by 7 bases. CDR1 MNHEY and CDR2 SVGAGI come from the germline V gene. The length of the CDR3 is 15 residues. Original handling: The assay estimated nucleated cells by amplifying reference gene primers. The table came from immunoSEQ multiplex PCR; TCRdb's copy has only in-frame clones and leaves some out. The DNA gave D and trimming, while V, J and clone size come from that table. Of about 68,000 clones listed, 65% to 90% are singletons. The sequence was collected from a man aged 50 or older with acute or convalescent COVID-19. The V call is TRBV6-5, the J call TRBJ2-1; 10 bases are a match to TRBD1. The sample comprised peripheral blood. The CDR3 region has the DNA TGTGCCAGCAGCCTCGGGACAGGGGCAGTTAATGAGCAGTTCTTC. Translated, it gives CASSLGTGAVNEQFF.